This TCR beta chain emerged from a study of blood T cell repertoires in COVID-19. In the authors' workflow: Estimation of nucleated cell counts relied on the amplification of reference gene primers. Clones were sequenced by immunoSEQ multiplex PCR, and TCRdb holds only the in-frame ones, with some missing. The DNA gave D and trimming, while V, J and clone size come from that table. The sample has 35,000 to 45,000 clones, nearly 90% seen once. Germline V lookup: CDR1 SNHLY, CDR2 FYNNEI. Trimming cost V 4 bases and J 4 bases, with 11 bases left between them. The length of the CDR3 is 14 residues. The rearrangement links TRBV2 to TRBJ1-5; tentative D call: TRBD1 (6 bases). The sequence derives from a man in his 60s with active COVID-19. The sequenced sample consisted of peripheral blood. In DNA, the CDR3 is TGTGCCAGCAGTGCCGGGACAAGGAATCAGCCCCAGCATTTT. Encoded protein: CASSAGTRNQPQHF.